Below are 30 T cell receptor beta chains sequenced from a single sample in a study of beta chain features in type 1 diabetes. Expressed TCRB transcripts were sequenced, since all the RNA that had been isolated was reverse transcribed. Here immunoSEQ multiplex PCR was the method, and the copy in TCRdb shows in-frame clones only, minus some. This sample has 95,000 to 150,000 clones, with 15% to 20% found just once. The antigens of these receptors remain unknown. Study-wide results and limits: All four CD4+ subsets of Type 1 diabetes patients contained TCRB CDR3s that were moderately but significantly shorter.

Sequenced input: central memory CD4+ T cells from blood. These TCRs come from a man younger than 45 with type 1 diabetes.

The rearrangement uses TRBV29-1 and TRBJ1-1; D gene ambiguous. V was cut by 4 bases and J by 2 bases, with 8 bases left in between. Per germline, CDR1 SQVTM and CDR2 ANQGSEA. This CDR3 is 12 amino acids long. CDR3 nucleotides: TGCAGCGTTGGAGGGTTCAACACTGAAGCTTTCTTT. This sequence encodes CSVGGFNTEAFF.

This CDR3 is CSVRDRAYEQYF. CDR3 DNA sequence: TGCAGCGTAAGGGACAGGGCCTACGAGCAGTACTTC. The rearrangement joins TRBV29-1 to TRBJ2-7; 9 nucleotides agree with TRBD1. The CDR3 length is 12 residues. CDR1 is SQVTM, CDR2 ANQGSEA, per germline. V lost 6 bases and J lost 2; bases outside the gene matches: 2.

The table lists this clone with a few counts. This chain connects TRBV27 to TRBJ2-5; possibly TRBD2 for D (6 bases). This CDR3 has 15 residues. V was clipped by 2 bases and J by 2 bases, with 12 bases between them. Looked up from germline, CDR1 is MNHEY and CDR2 is SMNVEV (reference sequence). The CDR3 loop reads CASSLVGTRQETQYF. The CDR3 DNA sequence: TGTGCCAGCAGTTTAGTGGGGACTCGTCAAGAGACCCAGTACTTC.

The rearrangement uses TRBV4-1 and TRBJ2-1; TRBD2 agrees at 9 bases. Germline V CDR1 and CDR2: MGHRA, YSYEKL. V lost 1 base and J lost 9; bases outside the gene matches: 10. CDR3 length equals 16 residues. The CDR3, as DNA: TGCGCCAGCAGCCAAGTATCGGCTAGCGGGGTCCGTGAGCAGTTCTTC. It is translated as CASSQVSASGVREQFF.

V and J are TRBV11-1 and TRBJ2-2; D remains ambiguous. Germline CDR1 is SGHAT and CDR2 is FQDESV (reference sequence). V gave up 1 base and J gave up 3 bases, with 12 bases separating them. The CDR3 loop spans 16 amino acids. CDR3 bases: TGTGCCAGCAGCTTAGAGGGCGGTCAGGACACCGGGGAGCTGTTTTTT. Translated: CASSLEGGQDTGELFF.

This clone has just a few counts. The rearrangement joins TRBV5-1 to TRBJ2-3; 7 bases map to TRBD1. CDR1 and CDR2 (germline): SGHRS, YFSETQ. The junction had 8 bases not matched to a gene; V was cut back by 4 bases and J by 9 bases. This CDR3 has 13 amino acids. Written as DNA, the CDR3 is TGCGCCAGCAGCCAAGACTCGACAGGGACGCAGTATTTT. Its protein product is CASSQDSTGTQYF.

This clone was seen a handful of times. The chain is built from TRBV7-2 and TRBJ2-1; D ambiguous. The V end lost 1 base, the J end lost 6 bases, and 4 bases lay between the germline ends. In germline, CDR1 is SGHTA, CDR2 FQGNSA. The length of the CDR3 is 12 residues. In DNA, the CDR3 is TGTGCCAGCAGCTTAGACCCCAATGAGCAGTTCTTC. The encoded protein is CASSLDPNEQFF.

In this sample, this clone turned up a few times. The chain employs TRBV28 and TRBJ1-2, with unresolved D. V lost 5 bases and J 0 bases, leaving 13 bases between the germline ends. The CDR3 covers 15 residues. CDR1 is MDHEN, CDR2 SYDVKM, per germline. This CDR3 is CASSPPVGSNYGYTF. CDR3 DNA sequence: TGTGCCAGCAGTCCCCCCGTAGGGTCTAACTATGGCTACACCTTC.

This clone was recorded a few times. V and J are TRBV29-1 and TRBJ1-1; D is undetermined. This CDR3 contains 8 residues. The germline V and J ends were trimmed by 2 bases and 13 bases, with 5 bases remaining between them. Germline loops: CDR1 SQVTM, CDR2 ANQGSEA. The CDR3 DNA is TGCAGCGTTGAACTGGGTTTCTTT. Translating gives CSVELGFF. Full variable domain (rest looked up from reference TRBV29-1 and TRBJ1-1): SAVISQKPSRDICQRGTSLTIQCQVDSQVTMMFWYRQQPGQSLTLIATANQGSEATYESGFVIDKFPISRPNLTFSTLTVSNMSPEDSSIYLCSVELGFFGQGTRLTVV.

This clone came up many times. V and J are TRBV4-1 and TRBJ2-7; tentative D call: TRBD1 (6 bases). Per the germline V gene, CDR1 is MGHRA and CDR2 is YSYEKL. The CDR3 covers 13 residues. Trimming removed 3 bases at V and 5 bases at J, with 11 bases between. The CDR3 nucleotides read TGCGCCAGCAGCCACACACAGGGAAACGAGCAGTACTTC. Its translation: CASSHTQGNEQYF.

This clone was seen only a few times. The chain recombines TRBV2 with TRBJ2-5; 12 nucleotides agree with TRBD2. The ends lost 5 bases at V and 2 bases at J; junction bases unmatched: 3. Germline CDR1 and CDR2: SNHLY and FYNNEI. CDR3 length equals 15 residues. The CDR3 DNA reads TGTGCCAGCAGTCCGGGACTAGCGGGTCAAGAGACCCAGTACTTC. This gives the protein CASSPGLAGQETQYF.

The sample holds one count of this clone. This chain joins TRBV5-1 and TRBJ2-1; no reliable D call. V was shortened by 1 base and J by 7 bases, with 3 bases between the two germline ends. Germline CDR1 reads SGHRS; CDR2 reads YFSETQ. CDR3 length: 11 amino acids. CDR3 DNA sequence: TGCGCCAGCAGCTTGAGTAATGAGCAGTTCTTC. Protein sequence: CASSLSNEQFF.

In its sample, this clone was seen many times. This chain uses TRBV15 with TRBJ2-1, with D possibly matching TRBD2 (5 bases). The CDR3 spans 16 residues. Trimming pared 0 bases from V and 2 bases from J, leaving 11 bases between. CDR1 is LNHNV, CDR2 YYDKDF, per germline (reference sequence). This CDR3 is CATSRDALLAYNEQFF. DNA of the CDR3: TGTGCCACCAGCAGAGATGCCCTACTAGCCTACAATGAGCAGTTCTTC.

The sample holds a few counts of this clone. The V and J genes are TRBV6-5 and TRBJ1-5; 7 nucleotides match TRBD1. CDR3 length: 13 amino acids. Germline lookup yields CDR1 MNHEY and CDR2 SVGAGI. V shed 6 bases, J shed 1 base, and the junction held 0 bases outside the gene matches. The CDR3 is CASRTGSNQPQHF. Written as DNA, the CDR3 is TGTGCCAGCAGGACAGGGAGCAATCAGCCCCAGCATTTT.

V gene TRBV18 combines with J gene TRBJ2-5; D is undetermined. This CDR3 is built from 15 residues. The germline V and J ends were trimmed by 3 bases and 6 bases, with 17 bases remaining between them. From germline, CDR1 is KGHSH and CDR2 LQKENI. The CDR3: CASSPQAEAEKTQYF. CDR3 in DNA: TGTGCCAGCTCACCCCAGGCCGAGGCAGAAAAGACCCAGTACTTC.

The chain couples TRBV4-3 to TRBJ1-1, with TRBD1 matching over 8 bases. The length of the CDR3 is 16 residues. Per the germline V gene, CDR1 is LGHNA and CDR2 is YSLEER. J lost 0 bases, V lost 0 bases, and 3 bases had no gene match. DNA of the CDR3: TGCGCCAGCAGCCAAGATCAGACAGGGGTGAACACTGAAGCTTTCTTT. Translating it yields CASSQDQTGVNTEAFF.

This clone is judged medium-sized. This sample includes further DNA sequences coding for the same CDR3. V gene TRBV5-4 combines with J gene TRBJ2-1, with D hard to call. Germline CDR1 reads SGHNT; CDR2 reads YYREEE (reference sequence). This CDR3 is built from 14 residues. V was shortened by 8 bases and J by 7 bases, with 19 bases between the two germline ends. The CDR3 DNA reads as TGTGCCAGTACCCCGGGTCCGGCCCCAAATGAGCAGTTCTTC. It specifies CASTPGPAPNEQFF.

A few counts support this clone. The chain carries TRBV30 and TRBJ1-2; the D gene is possibly TRBD1 (5 bases). CDR1 and CDR2 from the germline V gene are GTSNPN and SVGIG (reference sequence). This CDR3 has 12 amino acids. The CDR3 reads CARKGRAYGYTF. Here the CDR3 DNA reads TGTGCTCGCAAAGGCAGGGCATATGGCTACACCTTC.

The chain employs TRBV9 and TRBJ1-6, with D tentatively TRBD1 (5 bases). Per the germline V gene, CDR1 is SGDLS and CDR2 is YYNGEE. The ends were cut back, 0 bases at V and 8 bases at J, with 9 bases in the middle. The CDR3 loop spans 14 amino acids. CDR3 DNA: TGTGCCAGCAGCGTAGCCAGGGAATATTCACCCCTCCACTTT. Translated, it gives CASSVAREYSPLHF.

The CDR3 protein is CSVETGTYEQYF. DNA of the CDR3: TGCAGCGTTGAAACAGGGACCTACGAGCAGTACTTC. The chain links TRBV29-1 to TRBJ2-7, with a possible D match to TRBD1 (6 bases). CDR1 is SQVTM and CDR2 is ANQGSEA in the germline V gene. The CDR3 sequence is 12 residues long. V shed 2 bases and J shed 2 bases, with 7 bases lying between them.

This rearrangement joins TRBV2 to TRBJ2-7; 12 nucleotides line up with TRBD1. The CDR3 has 14 residues. Trimming removed 8 bases from V and 6 bases from J; junction bases left unmatched: 8. Germline V gene lookup returns CDR1 SNHLY and CDR2 FYNNEI. The CDR3: CASRPGTGGSEQYF. The CDR3 nucleotides are TGTGCCAGCCGCCCCGGGACAGGGGGCTCCGAGCAGTACTTC. The variable domain in full, completed from reference TRBV2 and TRBJ2-7, reads EPEVTQTPSHQVTQMGQEVILRCVPISNHLYFYWYRQILGQKVEFLVSFYNNEISEKSEIFDDQFSVERPDGSNFTLKIRSTKLEDSAMYFCASRPGTGGSEQYFGPGTRLTVT.

This clone was seen a few times. The chain carries TRBV27 and TRBJ2-1; the D gene could be TRBD1 or TRBD2 (5 bases each). V lost 5 bases and J lost 9, with 23 bases in between. The CDR3 is made up of 16 amino acids. Germline V CDR1 and CDR2: MNHEY, SMNVEV (reference sequence). Here the CDR3 reads CASSTNPGPPGGEQFF. CDR3 nucleotide sequence: TGTGCCAGCAGTACGAATCCGGGACCCCCTGGAGGTGAGCAGTTCTTC.

In this sample, this clone turned up a few times. This chain links TRBV7-9 with TRBJ2-7; a weak D match, TRBD2 (5 bases). Germline CDR1 reads SEHNR; CDR2 reads FQNEAQ (reference sequence). The length of the CDR3 is 14 residues. V lost 3 bases, J lost 0 bases, and 9 bases lay in between. CDR3 residues: CASSLDSGSYEQYF. The CDR3 nucleotides read TGTGCCAGCAGCTTGGACTCTGGCTCCTACGAGCAGTACTTC.

Many counts were recorded for this clone. Other DNA sequences in this sample translate to the same CDR3. The chain has TRBV5-4 and TRBJ2-5; D might be TRBD2 (5 bases). Per the germline V gene, CDR1 is SGHNT and CDR2 is YYREEE (reference sequence). There are 14 residues in the CDR3. The germline V and J ends were trimmed by 0 bases and 0 bases, with 6 bases remaining between them. The CDR3 coding sequence is TGTGCCAGCAGCTTGGCGGGGTACCAAGAGACCCAGTACTTC. Translated: CASSLAGYQETQYF.

The chain is built from TRBV7-2 and TRBJ2-5; the D gene could be TRBD1 or TRBD2 (5 bases each). V lost 5 bases, J lost 2 bases, and 15 bases lay in between. The CDR3 has 15 residues. Germline V gene sequence: CDR1 SGHTA, CDR2 FQGNSA. As DNA, the CDR3 is TGTGCCAGCAGCGTGGGACCAACAATTCAAGAGACCCAGTACTTC. It codes for CASSVGPTIQETQYF.

The V gene is TRBV4-2, the J gene TRBJ2-1, with D uncertain. The CDR3 covers 17 residues. Trimming removed 0 bases at V and 0 bases at J, with 12 bases between. CDR1 and CDR2 from the germline V gene are LGHNA and YNFKEQ. CDR3 nucleotide sequence: TGTGCCAGCAGCCAAGATATCGGGCGGAGCTCCTACAATGAGCAGTTCTTC. Its translation: CASSQDIGRSSYNEQFF.

This clone occurred many times. The DNA of the CDR3 is TGTGCCAGCAGCGTAACCGGGACGTGGGCTGGCTACACCTTC. Its protein product is CASSVTGTWAGYTF. The chain carries TRBV9 and TRBJ1-2; a possible D gene is TRBD1 (5 bases). The CDR3 extends over 14 amino acids. From germline, CDR1 is SGDLS and CDR2 YYNGEE. V was clipped by 1 base and J by 7 bases, with 14 bases between them.

This clone was observed once. The chain combines TRBV18 with TRBJ2-5; TRBD2 agrees at 11 bases. The CDR3 runs to 18 residues. After removal of 2 bases from V and 0 bases from J, the junction contained 8 bases not matched to a gene. The germline gives CDR1 KGHSH, CDR2 LQKENI. CDR3 in amino acids: CASSPSLAGGWYQETQYF. CDR3 DNA sequence: TGTGCCAGCTCACCATCGCTAGCGGGGGGTTGGTACCAAGAGACCCAGTACTTC.

The J gene is TRBJ2-1, the V gene TRBV7-2; D gene ambiguous. This CDR3 is built from 13 residues. Deletions cut 4 bases from V and 7 bases from J, with 11 bases between. From germline, CDR1 is SGHTA and CDR2 FQGNSA. CDR3: CASSSGVRNEQFF. The CDR3 DNA is TGTGCCAGCAGCTCCGGAGTCCGGAATGAGCAGTTCTTC.

This clone has only a few counts. With a much larger clone just one base away, this may be a read error. The CDR3 coding sequence is TGTGCCAGCTGCGCCCTGGGGACGGCGGGGGGGAGGAGGGATACGCAGTATTTT. Translating it yields CASCALGTAGGRRDTQYF. The V gene is TRBV7-2, the J gene TRBJ2-3, with 9 nucleotides matching TRBD2. The CDR3 has 18 amino acids. V dropped 8 bases and J dropped 6; count of bases not matched to a gene: 21. From germline, CDR1 is SGHTA and CDR2 FQGNSA.